A selection of T cell receptor beta chains follows, all from one sample in a study of OX40 agonist ivuxolimab in advanced cancers. Only in-frame clones appear in the TCRdb table, and some are missing; sequencing was by immunoSEQ multiplex PCR. This repertoire shows fewer than 85,000 clones, about 87% found once; its top ten account for roughly 9.7%. The specimen comprised CD4+ or CD8+ T cells sorted from blood, sampled in a trial of the OX40 agonist ivuxolimab. All receptors derive from an adult with an advanced solid tumor such as melanoma, head and neck, liver or kidney cancer. CDR3s include the opening cysteine and the closing phenylalanine or tryptophan. Each record gives: J gene, V gene, D gene, clone size, CDR3 protein, CDR3 DNA. The D gene is left open where the match is weak. Expanded clones get a size class; other rows say once, few or many, or leave the size out.

>TRBJ1-5|TRBV19|.|.
CASSVTEYSNQPQHF
TGTGCCAGTAGTGTGACAGAATATAGCAATCAGCCCCAGCATTTT
>TRBJ1-3|TRBV2|.|few
CASRPGLGGNTIYF
TGTGCCAGCCGCCCCGGGCTAGGTGGAAACACCATATATTTT
>TRBJ1-2|TRBV27|.|.
CASSFSQGRGYTF
TGTGCCAGCAGTTTCTCCCAGGGCCGTGGCTACACCTTC
>TRBJ1-1|TRBV7-9|.|.
CASSFRGSPNTEAFF
TGTGCCAGCAGTTTTAGGGGCAGCCCGAACACTGAAGCTTTCTTT
>TRBJ1-5|TRBV27|.|few
CASRPSGSNQPQHF
TGTGCCAGCAGGCCGTCTGGAAGCAATCAGCCCCAGCATTTT
>TRBJ2-7|TRBV6-1|.|.
CASATGRAYEQYF
TGTGCCAGCGCAACGGGCAGAGCCTACGAGCAGTACTTC
>TRBJ2-7|TRBV5-5|.|.
CASRLRPGGYSYEQYF
TGTGCCAGCAGGTTGCGGCCAGGGGGGTATTCCTACGAGCAGTACTTC
>TRBJ2-1|TRBV11-3|TRBD1|.
CASSSIDRGGYNEQFF
TGTGCCAGCAGCTCCATTGACAGGGGGGGATACAATGAGCAGTTCTTC
>TRBJ2-7|TRBV6-1|.|.
CASSEETVFYEQYF
TGTGCCAGCAGTGAAGAGACCGTATTCTACGAGCAGTACTTC
>TRBJ2-7|TRBV5-6|.|.
CASSLGQGEQYF
TGTGCCAGCAGCTTAGGGCAGGGAGAGCAGTACTTC
>TRBJ2-7|TRBV27|.|.
CASRYGIRDEQYF
TGTGCCAGCAGATATGGGATCAGGGACGAGCAGTACTTC
>TRBJ1-2|TRBV4-1|.|.
CASSQDQDQWDGYTF
TGCGCCAGCAGCCAAGATCAAGACCAATGGGATGGCTACACCTTC
>TRBJ2-5|TRBV9|.|.
CASSGREETQYF
TGTGCCAGCAGCGGACGCGAAGAGACCCAGTACTTC
>TRBJ2-7|TRBV18|.|.
CATSRSEAYEQYF
TGTGCCACTTCCCGGTCAGAGGCCTACGAGCAGTACTTC
>TRBJ1-1|TRBV9|.|medium-sized
CASSLRGEGDTEAFF
TGTGCCAGCAGTTTGCGGGGGGAGGGCGACACTGAAGCTTTCTTT
>TRBJ2-2|TRBV5-1|TRBD2|.
CASGLAANTGELFF
TGCGCCAGCGGCCTAGCGGCTAACACCGGGGAGCTGTTTTTT
>TRBJ1-5|TRBV7-9|.|.
CASSQGGGKSQPQHF
TGTGCCAGCAGCCAAGGGGGGGGGAAGAGTCAGCCCCAGCATTTT
>TRBJ2-7|TRBV27|TRBD2|.
CASQSGLAGVSYEQYF
TGTGCCAGCCAATCGGGACTAGCGGGAGTTTCCTACGAGCAGTACTTC
>TRBJ1-2|TRBV5-4|.|once
CASSSGGPPIF
TGTGCCAGCAGCTCCGGGGGGCCTCCGATCTTC
>TRBJ2-1|TRBV28|.|.
CASSWGGSRNEQFF
TGTGCCAGCAGTTGGGGGGGCTCCCGGAATGAGCAGTTCTTC
>TRBJ2-1|TRBV7-3|TRBD2|.
CASSDPTTSGRGNEQFF
TGTGCCAGCAGCGATCCCACGACTAGCGGGAGAGGGAATGAGCAGTTCTTC
>TRBJ2-1|TRBV10-3|TRBD2|.
CASSEGREVDEQFF
TGTGCCAGCAGTGAGGGGCGGGAGGTCGATGAGCAGTTCTTC
>TRBJ1-1|TRBV4-2|.|.
CASSQVGGMNTEAFF
TGTGCCAGCAGCCAAGTTGGGGGGATGAACACTGAAGCTTTCTTT
>TRBJ1-4|TRBV4-1|TRBD1|.
CASSQRTGANEKLFF
TGCGCCAGCAGCCAGCGGACAGGGGCGAATGAAAAACTGTTTTTT
>TRBJ2-5|TRBV7-9|.|.
CASSSGPEEQYF
TGTGCCAGCAGCTCCGGACCGGAGGAGCAGTACTTC
>TRBJ1-5|TRBV19|TRBD1|few
CASSMYGTENQPQHF
TGTGCCAGTAGTATGTATGGGACAGAGAATCAGCCCCAGCATTTT
>TRBJ2-7|TRBV6-1|.|.
CASSRVAPYEQYF
TGTGCCAGCAGTAGGGTAGCGCCCTACGAGCAGTACTTC
>TRBJ2-2|TRBV6-4|.|.
CASSLHSLRANTGELFF
TGTGCCAGCAGTCTACATAGCCTACGCGCGAACACCGGGGAGCTGTTTTTT
>TRBJ1-1|TRBV14|.|.
CASSQVAGVVTEAFF
TGTGCCAGCAGCCAAGTGGCAGGGGTGGTCACTGAAGCTTTCTTT
>TRBJ1-1|TRBV30|.|medium-sized
CAWSVDSRDTEAFF
TGTGCCTGGAGTGTAGACTCTAGGGACACTGAAGCTTTCTTT
>TRBJ2-1|TRBV7-3|TRBD2|.
CASSPPGLAGVEQFF
TGTGCCAGCAGCCCGCCGGGACTAGCGGGGGTAGAGCAGTTCTTC
>TRBJ2-3|TRBV7-9|.|.
CASSLAGGNTDTQYF
TGTGCCAGCAGCTTAGCAGGGGGGAACACAGATACGCAGTATTTT
>TRBJ2-7|TRBV19|.|.
CASSITRQGGDEQYF
TGTGCCAGTAGTATAACCCGGCAGGGCGGGGACGAGCAGTACTTC
>TRBJ2-1|TRBV9|.|many
CASSVVGSGPYNEQFF
TGTGCCAGCAGCGTAGTGGGTAGCGGTCCCTACAATGAGCAGTTCTTC
>TRBJ2-2|TRBV6-5|.|.
CASSYGLNTGELFF
TGTGCCAGCAGTTATGGACTGAATACCGGGGAGCTGTTTTTT
>TRBJ1-1|TRBV5-1|.|.
CASRLGNTEAFF
TGCGCCAGCAGGCTTGGGAACACTGAAGCTTTCTTT
>TRBJ1-1|TRBV7-9|.|.
CASSRQLEAFF
TGTGCCAGCAGCAGACAACTAGAAGCTTTCTTT
>TRBJ2-1|TRBV5-6|TRBD2|.
CASSMGGAGIF
TGTGCCAGCAGTATGGGAGGGGCGGGGATCTTC
>TRBJ2-7|TRBV9|TRBD1|.
CASSVADRDYEQYF
TGTGCCAGCAGCGTCGCCGACAGGGACTACGAGCAGTACTTC
>TRBJ1-2|TRBV5-6|.|.
CASSSDDYGYTF
TGTGCCAGCAGCTCGGACGACTATGGCTACACCTTC
>TRBJ1-2|TRBV7-9|.|.
CASSLLDRGNSGYTF
TGTGCCAGCAGCTTATTAGACCGGGGAAATAGCGGCTACACCTTC
>TRBJ2-1|TRBV5-6|.|.
CASSLEQESGRGQFF
TGTGCCAGCAGCTTGGAACAGGAAAGCGGCAGGGGGCAGTTCTTC
>TRBJ2-3|TRBV27|.|.
CASSLSIGADTQYF
TGTGCCAGCAGTTTATCGATCGGGGCAGATACGCAGTATTTT
>TRBJ2-1|TRBV28|TRBD2|.
CASSLAGGPQDEQFF
TGTGCCAGCAGTTTAGCGGGAGGGCCTCAGGATGAGCAGTTCTTC
>TRBJ2-5|TRBV2|.|few
CARRRLPDEETQYF
TGTGCCAGGCGCCGTCTCCCCGACGAAGAGACCCAGTACTTC
>TRBJ1-5|TRBV19|.|.
CASSIEFGNQPQHF
TGTGCCAGTAGTATTGAATTTGGCAATCAGCCCCAGCATTTT
>TRBJ2-2|TRBV7-9|.|few
CASSQDNRNTGELFF
TGTGCCAGCAGCCAGGACAACCGAAACACCGGGGAGCTGTTTTTT
>TRBJ2-7|TRBV10-2|.|once
CASSENIHEQYF
TGCGCCAGCAGTGAGAATATTCACGAGCAGTACTTC